This T cell receptor beta chain comes out of a study of spatial heterogeneity in lung cancer. Study-level information: The donors comprised 70 to 85 untreated early-stage non-small cell lung cancer patients. Each distinct TCR and UMI combination averaged more than ten appearances in raw reads. Study-wide findings and caveats: Resection saw ubiquitous expanded tumor TCRs appear in blood more than follow-up did.

This clonotype was detected ten times or more. Its antigen remains unidentified. Time point denoted: blood at routine non-recurrence follow-up after resection. Unsorted whole RNA from tumor, nontumor lung or frozen PBMC underwent sequencing. Trimming stripped 4 bases from V and 9 bases from J, with 13 bases between. The CDR3 totals 13 residues. In germline, CDR1 is LGHNA, CDR2 YSLEER. A unique molecular identifier was carried by every single TCR cDNA molecule. TCRdb used MiXCR to reprocess the 5' RACE reads, holding one entry per CDR3 protein. The sample has tens of thousands of distinct CDR3 sequences; more than 6.5% are singletons.

Specimen: PBMCs, collected at follow-up. The rearrangement links TRBV4-3 to TRBJ1-5; D is possibly TRBD1 (5 bases). The sequence came from a female donor with early-stage non-small cell lung cancer. CDR3 amino acids: CASSRERGGPQHF. Written as DNA, the CDR3 is TGCGCCAGCAGCCGAGAGAGGGGCGGGCCCCAGCATTTT.